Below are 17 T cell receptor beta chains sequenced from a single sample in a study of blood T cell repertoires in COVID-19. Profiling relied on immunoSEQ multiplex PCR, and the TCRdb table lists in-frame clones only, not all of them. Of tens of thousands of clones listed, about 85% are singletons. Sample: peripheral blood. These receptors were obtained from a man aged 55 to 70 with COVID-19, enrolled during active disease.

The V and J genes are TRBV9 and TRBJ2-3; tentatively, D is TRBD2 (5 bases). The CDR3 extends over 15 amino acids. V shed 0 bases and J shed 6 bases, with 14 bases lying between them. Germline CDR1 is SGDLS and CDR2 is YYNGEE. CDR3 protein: CASSVEEVRSDTQYF. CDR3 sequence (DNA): TGTGCCAGCAGCGTAGAGGAGGTTAGGTCGGATACGCAGTATTTT.

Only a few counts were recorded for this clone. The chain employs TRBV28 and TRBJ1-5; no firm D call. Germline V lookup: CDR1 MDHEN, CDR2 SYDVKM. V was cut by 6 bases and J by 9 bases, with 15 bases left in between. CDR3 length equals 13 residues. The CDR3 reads CASRGPSIGPQHF. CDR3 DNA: TGTGCCAGCAGGGGCCCTTCCATCGGGCCCCAGCATTTT.

The CDR3 DNA sequence: TGCGCCAGCAGCAGGACAGGGGACCAGCCCCAGCATTTT. Translated: CASSRTGDQPQHF. This chain joins TRBV5-1 and TRBJ1-5; 9 bases agree with TRBD1. The CDR3 covers 13 residues. J gave up 7 bases and V 4 bases, and 3 bases lay outside the gene matches. The V gene's germline CDR1 is SGHRS and CDR2 YFSETQ.

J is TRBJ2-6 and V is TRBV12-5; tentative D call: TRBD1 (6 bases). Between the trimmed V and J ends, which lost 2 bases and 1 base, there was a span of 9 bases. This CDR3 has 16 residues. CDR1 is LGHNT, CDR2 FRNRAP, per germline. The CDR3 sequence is CASGLLGGSGANVLTF. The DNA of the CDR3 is TGTGCTAGTGGTTTGTTAGGGGGATCTGGGGCCAACGTCCTGACTTTC.

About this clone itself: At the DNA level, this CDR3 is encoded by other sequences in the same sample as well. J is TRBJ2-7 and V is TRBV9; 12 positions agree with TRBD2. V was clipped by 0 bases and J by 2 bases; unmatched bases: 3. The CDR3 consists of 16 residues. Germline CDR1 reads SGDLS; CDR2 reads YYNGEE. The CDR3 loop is CASSVDASGRAYEQYF. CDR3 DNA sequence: TGTGCCAGCAGCGTAGATGCTAGCGGGAGGGCCTACGAGCAGTACTTC.

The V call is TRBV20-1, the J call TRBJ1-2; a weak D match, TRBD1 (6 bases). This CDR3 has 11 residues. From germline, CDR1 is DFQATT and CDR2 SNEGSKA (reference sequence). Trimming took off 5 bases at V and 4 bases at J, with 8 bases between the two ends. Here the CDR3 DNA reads TGCAGTGCTGGGGGCGGCTATGGCTACACCTTC. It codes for CSAGGGYGYTF.

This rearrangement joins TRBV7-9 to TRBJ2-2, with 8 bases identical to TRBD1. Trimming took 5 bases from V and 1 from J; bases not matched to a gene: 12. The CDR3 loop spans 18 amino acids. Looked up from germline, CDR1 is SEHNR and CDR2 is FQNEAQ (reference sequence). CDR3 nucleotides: TGTGCCAGCAGCCCCCATCGGTACGGGACAGGGAACACCGGGGAGCTGTTTTTT. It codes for CASSPHRYGTGNTGELFF.

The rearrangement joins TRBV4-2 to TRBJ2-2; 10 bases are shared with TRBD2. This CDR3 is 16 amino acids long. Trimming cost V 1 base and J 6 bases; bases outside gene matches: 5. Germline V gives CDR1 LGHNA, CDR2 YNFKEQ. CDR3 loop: CASSQASGSGSGELFF. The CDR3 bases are TGTGCCAGCAGCCAAGCTAGCGGGAGTGGTTCCGGGGAGCTGTTTTTT.

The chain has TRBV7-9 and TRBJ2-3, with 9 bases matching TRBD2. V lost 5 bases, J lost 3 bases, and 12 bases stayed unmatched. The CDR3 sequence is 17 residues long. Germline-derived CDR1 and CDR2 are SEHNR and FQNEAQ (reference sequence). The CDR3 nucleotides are TGTGCCAGCAGCCTCAACGGGGCGGGAGGGCCGACAGATACGCAGTATTTT. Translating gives CASSLNGAGGPTDTQYF.

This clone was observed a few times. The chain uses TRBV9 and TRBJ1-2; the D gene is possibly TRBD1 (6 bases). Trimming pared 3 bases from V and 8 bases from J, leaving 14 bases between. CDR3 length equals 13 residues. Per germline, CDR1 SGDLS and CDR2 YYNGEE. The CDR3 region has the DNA TGTGCCAGCAGCGAGACCCGCAGGGGAGGCTACACCTTC. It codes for CASSETRRGGYTF.

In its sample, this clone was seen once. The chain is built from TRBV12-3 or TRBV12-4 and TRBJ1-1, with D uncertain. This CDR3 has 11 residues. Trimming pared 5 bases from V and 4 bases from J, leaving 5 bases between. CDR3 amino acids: CASSERTEAFF. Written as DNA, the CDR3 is TGTGCCAGCAGTGAGCGCACTGAAGCTTTCTTT.

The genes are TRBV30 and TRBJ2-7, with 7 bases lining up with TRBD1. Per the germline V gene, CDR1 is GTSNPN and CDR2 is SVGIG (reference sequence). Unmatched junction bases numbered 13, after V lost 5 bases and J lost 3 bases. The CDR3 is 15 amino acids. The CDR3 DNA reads TGTGCCTGGGGGTCCCGGGACAGTGGGGGCTACGAGCAGTACTTC. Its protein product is CAWGSRDSGGYEQYF.

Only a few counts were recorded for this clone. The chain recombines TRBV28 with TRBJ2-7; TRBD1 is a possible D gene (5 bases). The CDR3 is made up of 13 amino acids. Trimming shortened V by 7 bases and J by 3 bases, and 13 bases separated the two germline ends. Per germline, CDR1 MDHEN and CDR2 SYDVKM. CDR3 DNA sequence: TGTGCCAGCACCCCCCCAGGGATCTACGAGCAGTACTTC. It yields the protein CASTPPGIYEQYF.

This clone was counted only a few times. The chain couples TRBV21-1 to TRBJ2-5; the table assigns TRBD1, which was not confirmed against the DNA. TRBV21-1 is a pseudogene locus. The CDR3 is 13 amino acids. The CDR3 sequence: CASSKGGSETQYF. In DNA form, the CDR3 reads TGTGCCAGCAGCAAAGGGGGCTCAGAGACCCAGTACTTC.

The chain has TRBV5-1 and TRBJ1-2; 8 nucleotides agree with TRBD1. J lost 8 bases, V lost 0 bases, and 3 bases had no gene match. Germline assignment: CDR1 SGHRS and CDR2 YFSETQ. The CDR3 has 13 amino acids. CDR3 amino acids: CASSLGQGKGYTF. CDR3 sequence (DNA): TGCGCCAGCAGCTTGGGACAGGGGAAAGGCTACACCTTC. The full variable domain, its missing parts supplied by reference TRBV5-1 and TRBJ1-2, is KAGVTQTPRYLIKTRGQQVTLSCSPISGHRSVSWYQQTPGQGLQFLFEYFSETQRNKGNFPGRFSGRQFSNSRSEMNVSTLELGDSALYLCASSLGQGKGYTFGSGTRLTVV.

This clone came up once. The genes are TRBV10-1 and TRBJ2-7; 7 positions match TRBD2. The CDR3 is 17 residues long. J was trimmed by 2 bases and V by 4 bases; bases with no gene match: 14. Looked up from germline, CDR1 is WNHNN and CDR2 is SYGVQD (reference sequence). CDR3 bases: TGCGCCAGCAGTGTCAAACCTGGGACTACCCAAACCTACGAGCAGTACTTC. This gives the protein CASSVKPGTTQTYEQYF.

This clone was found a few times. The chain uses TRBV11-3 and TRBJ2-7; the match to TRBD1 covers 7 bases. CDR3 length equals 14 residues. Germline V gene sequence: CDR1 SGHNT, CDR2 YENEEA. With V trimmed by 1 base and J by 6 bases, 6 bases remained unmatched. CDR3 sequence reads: CASSLGGGPREQYF. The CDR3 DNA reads TGTGCCAGCAGCTTAGGAGGGGGCCCTCGCGAGCAGTACTTC.